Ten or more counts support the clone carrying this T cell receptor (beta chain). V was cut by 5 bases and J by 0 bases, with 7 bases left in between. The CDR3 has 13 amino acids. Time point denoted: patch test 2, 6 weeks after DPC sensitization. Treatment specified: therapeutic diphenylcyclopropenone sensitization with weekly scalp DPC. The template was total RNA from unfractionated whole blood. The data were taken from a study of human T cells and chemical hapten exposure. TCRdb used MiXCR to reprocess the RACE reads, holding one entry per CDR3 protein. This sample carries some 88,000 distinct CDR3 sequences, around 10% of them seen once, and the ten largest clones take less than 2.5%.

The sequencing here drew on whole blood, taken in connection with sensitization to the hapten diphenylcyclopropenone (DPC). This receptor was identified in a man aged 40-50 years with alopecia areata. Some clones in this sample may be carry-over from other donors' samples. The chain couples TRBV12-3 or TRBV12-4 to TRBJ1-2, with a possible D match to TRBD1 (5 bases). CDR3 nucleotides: TGTGCCAGCAGTGTGACAGCTAACTATGGCTACACCTTC. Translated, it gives CASSVTANYGYTF.